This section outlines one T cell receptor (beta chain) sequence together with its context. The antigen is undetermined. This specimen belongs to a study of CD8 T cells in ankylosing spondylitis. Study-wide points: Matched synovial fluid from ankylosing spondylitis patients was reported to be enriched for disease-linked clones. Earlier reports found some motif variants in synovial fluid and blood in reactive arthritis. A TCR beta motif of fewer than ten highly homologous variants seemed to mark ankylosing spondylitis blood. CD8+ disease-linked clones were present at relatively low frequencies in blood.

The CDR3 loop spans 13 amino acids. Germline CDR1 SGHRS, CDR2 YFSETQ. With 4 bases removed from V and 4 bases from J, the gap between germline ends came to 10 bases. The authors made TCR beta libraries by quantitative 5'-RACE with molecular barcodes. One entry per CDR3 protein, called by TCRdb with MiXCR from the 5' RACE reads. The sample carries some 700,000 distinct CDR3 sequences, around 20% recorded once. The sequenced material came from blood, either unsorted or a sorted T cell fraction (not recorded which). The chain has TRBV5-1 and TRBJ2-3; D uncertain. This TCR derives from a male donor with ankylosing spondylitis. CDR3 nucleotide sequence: TGCGCCAGCAGCCTTCGACATCCAGATACGCAGTATTTT. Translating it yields CASSLRHPDTQYF. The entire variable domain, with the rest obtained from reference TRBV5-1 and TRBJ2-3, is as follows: KAGVTQTPRYLIKTRGQQVTLSCSPISGHRSVSWYQQTPGQGLQFLFEYFSETQRNKGNFPGRFSGRQFSNSRSEMNVSTLELGDSALYLCASSLRHPDTQYFGPGTRLTVL.